This T cell receptor (beta chain) was identified during a study of CD8 T cells in Susac syndrome (dated by TCRdb to 2018 to 2020). Notes on the research overall: Whether CD8+ T cell activation and differentiation in Susac syndrome was antigen driven was tested using repertoire sequencing. On the study overall, not on this receptor specifically: The TCR sequencing and HLA analysis was acknowledged to have included a relatively small number of individuals.

Including cysteine and phenylalanine, the CDR3 has 16 amino acids. The sequence is cut down to CDR3 DNA, 48 bases in frame from base 1. Per the germline V gene, KGHSH is the CDR1 and LQKENI is the CDR2. V trim: 0 bases; J trim: 4 bases; unmatched bases: 7. RNA was extracted with the RNeasy kit and 0.5 to 1 ug was reverse transcribed using random hexamers. The immunoSEQ multiplex PCR assay, covering 54 Vbeta and 13 Jbeta segments, was used to amplify TCR beta CDR3 regions. PCR amplification bias was corrected using a synthetic template baseline for primer optimization and computational correction. The published analysis was carried out like this. Reads were assigned to V, D and J genes according to IMGT and analyzed in immunoSEQ Analyzer, with only productive sequences retained. Clonality was computed as one minus Shannon entropy normalized by log2 of the number of productive unique sequences. Public and private clones were assessed among the 100 most prevalent clones of each patient and control. Susac-specific clones were defined as absent from healthy and MS cohorts, 1052 published viral clones and other ImmuneACCESS disease sequences. The raw public reads went through TCRdb reprocessing: fastp at Q25, MiXCR clone calling, in-frame beta chains kept. For every CDR3 protein sequence, its rows merge into one entry that carries the most common genes and DNA. What appears here as the V and J calls and clone size reflects TCRdb's work, not the paper's. The table for this sample lists 180,000 or so distinct CDR3 sequences; approximately 96% of them were counted only once. The ten largest clones capture 0.093% of the sample.

As concerns this clonotype: Its antigen is not yet known. Base quality data are lacking; no much larger clone is found one base away.

Peripheral blood CD8+ and CD4+ T cells from healthy donors, Susac syndrome patients and multiple sclerosis patients were profiled using high-throughput TCR beta sequencing. The multiple sclerosis controls were treatment-naive patients whose relapsing-remitting disease, either stable or active, fulfilled the revised McDonald criteria. CD8+ TEMRA cells were enriched by FACS, while bulk CD8+ and CD4+ T cells were purified by magnetic negative isolation. Blood was collected in EDTA tubes and processed within 24 hours, with PBMCs isolated through density gradient centrifugation. PBMCs destined for TCR sequencing were cryopreserved in liquid nitrogen and later thawed in a 37 °C water bath. The sorted or isolated CD4+, CD8+ and CD8+ TEMRA cells reached a purity of at least 90%.

Here the chain combines TRBV18 and TRBJ2-5; the central 8 bases match TRBD2. The TCR was taken from a human donor with multiple sclerosis. The sample consisted of CD4+ T cells from PBMCs. This receptor has the CDR3 CASSPPSGGPSETQYF. The DNA reads as follows: TGTGCCAGCTCACCACCGTCGGGGGGGCCGTCAGAGACCCAGTACTTC.